This T cell receptor beta chain was found in a study of T cell responses to AZD1222 COVID-19 vaccine. Study background: Pooling was applied to second doses at about 4 or about 12 weeks. Whole-study findings and limits: Only five to seven individuals given AZD1222 were seropositive at baseline. Sampled repertoires all dated from after the peak T cell response. The donor group comprised mostly white British people and more females; the analysis possibly underestimated clonal diversity.

The germline V gene has CDR1 MNHEY and CDR2 SVGAGI. V lost 10 bases and J lost 0; bases outside the gene matches: 8. This CDR3 has 15 amino acids. TCRdb's copy holds only in-frame clones and misses some; the assay was immunoSEQ multiplex PCR. Among more than 85,000 clones listed, 70% to 90% were seen once. As to this clone: Its specificity is not known.

This TCR derives from an adult in good health. The rearrangement links TRBV6-5 to TRBJ1-3, with 8 positions matching TRBD1. The input for sequencing was peripheral blood, taken on day 0 of AZD1222 vaccination. CDR3 coding DNA: TGTGCCACCAGAAGACAGGGGCTCTCTGGAAACACCATATATTTT. Amino acids: CATRRQGLSGNTIYF.